The 28 T cell receptor beta chains given below trace back to one sample, sequenced in a study of T cell repertoires in cytomegalovirus infection. MiXCR was run by TCRdb on the reads, yielding one entry per CDR3 protein. The sample contains nearly 450,000 distinct CDR3 sequences, roughly 31% of which appear only once. Source material: PBMCs. The receptors come from a human donor in good health (CMV status not recorded). Some clones in this sample may be carry-over from other donors' samples.

This clonotype has only a few counts. The gene calls are TRBV29-1 and TRBJ2-1; D possibly corresponds to TRBD1 (5 bases). Germline assignment: CDR1 SQVTM and CDR2 ANQGSEA. V lost 7 bases, J lost 2 bases, and 9 bases lay in between. The CDR3 extends over 12 amino acids. CDR3 sequence reads: CSARTTYNEQFF. CDR3 coding DNA: TGCAGCGCTCGGACAACCTACAATGAGCAGTTCTTC.

The J gene is TRBJ1-2, the V gene TRBV7-4; the D gene is possibly TRBD1 (6 bases). Germline V gene lookup returns CDR1 SGHVT and CDR2 SQSDAQ. This CDR3 spans 18 amino acids. Trimming took off 9 bases at V and 3 bases at J, with 29 bases between the two ends. As DNA, the CDR3 is TGTGCCAGAAGCCTATCAGGGGTCGAAGGGAAAGCTCACTATGGCTACACCTTC. It codes for CARSLSGVEGKAHYGYTF.

The rearrangement uses TRBV28 and TRBJ1-2, with D possibly being TRBD1 (6 bases). This CDR3 is 15 amino acids long. Germline CDR1 is MDHEN and CDR2 is SYDVKM. Trimming pared 5 bases from V and 4 bases from J, leaving 17 bases between. CDR3 sequence (DNA): TGTGCCAGCAGTCCCCCTGAGGGGGGTCTCTATGGCTACACCTTC. It is translated as CASSPPEGGLYGYTF.

This clonotype has just a few counts. The rearrangement uses TRBV15 and TRBJ2-5; D possibly matches TRBD1 or TRBD2 (5 bases each). V was trimmed by 1 base and J by 3 bases, leaving 9 bases between them. CDR3 size: 14 residues. CDR1 and CDR2 from the germline V gene are LNHNV and YYDKDF (reference sequence). CDR3 coding DNA: TGTGCCACCAGCAGAGTTGGGGGAAAAGAGACCCAGTACTTC. Its translation: CATSRVGGKETQYF.

The V gene is TRBV5-1, the J gene TRBJ2-3, with D possibly being TRBD2 (5 bases). V gave up 3 bases and J gave up 0 bases, with 11 bases separating them. The CDR3 is 15 residues long. Per the germline V gene, CDR1 is SGHRS and CDR2 is YFSETQ. The CDR3 protein is CASSSIGESTDTQYF. DNA of the CDR3: TGCGCCAGCAGCTCGATCGGGGAGAGCACAGATACGCAGTATTTT.

There are many counts of this clonotype. The V and J genes are TRBV2 and TRBJ2-1, with 13 bases lining up with TRBD2. The junction had 2 bases not matched to a gene; V was cut back by 8 bases and J by 4 bases. Germline V gives CDR1 SNHLY, CDR2 FYNNEI. The CDR3 is made up of 14 amino acids. The CDR3 reads CASGTSGEYNEQFF. Written as DNA, the CDR3 is TGTGCCAGCGGGACTAGCGGGGAATACAATGAGCAGTTCTTC. Full variable domain (outside the CDR3, taken from reference TRBV2 and TRBJ2-1): EPEVTQTPSHQVTQMGQEVILRCVPISNHLYFYWYRQILGQKVEFLVSFYNNEISEKSEIFDDQFSVERPDGSNFTLKIRSTKLEDSAMYFCASGTSGEYNEQFFGPGTRLTVL.

This clonotype was seen at least ten times. The gene calls are TRBV5-6 and TRBJ1-1; unclear D gene. V was trimmed by 0 bases and J by 0 bases, leaving 15 bases between them. From germline, CDR1 is SGHDT and CDR2 YYEEEE. The CDR3 extends over 17 amino acids. DNA for the CDR3: TGTGCCAGCAGCTTGGCCCGAGGTTCCGACATGAACACTGAAGCTTTCTTT. Protein: CASSLARGSDMNTEAFF.

This clonotype was counted a few times. This chain joins TRBV6-5 and TRBJ1-3; 8 bases agree with TRBD1. The CDR3 has 16 residues. V gave up 4 bases and J gave up 0 bases; unmatched junction bases: 5. Germline loops: CDR1 MNHEY, CDR2 SVGAGI. CDR3 amino acids: CASSSDRGFSGNTIYF. CDR3 in DNA: TGTGCCAGCAGTTCCGACAGGGGATTCTCTGGAAACACCATATATTTT.

This sequence joins TRBV10-3 and TRBJ2-5, with 9 bases matching TRBD1. This CDR3 is 16 amino acids long. The junction had 9 bases not matched to a gene; V was cut back by 5 bases and J by 2 bases. Germline V lookup: CDR1 ENHRY, CDR2 SYGVKD. The CDR3 DNA sequence: TGTGCCATCAGTCCTCTTCAGACAGGGGGGCAAGAGACCCAGTACTTC. Protein sequence: CAISPLQTGGQETQYF.

The chain recombines TRBV7-6 with TRBJ2-1; weak D call: TRBD1 (7 bases). V dropped 1 base and J dropped 7 bases, with 11 bases sitting between them. The CDR3 loop spans 14 amino acids. Germline CDR1 and CDR2: SGHVS and FNYEAQ. CDR3 residues: CASSLEAGGNEQFF. In nucleotides, the CDR3 is TGTGCCAGCAGCTTAGAGGCAGGGGGGAATGAGCAGTTCTTC.

This clonotype was counted only a few times. The chain has TRBV7-8 and TRBJ2-5, with 7 bases aligning to TRBD2. This CDR3 is built from 18 residues. After removal of 5 bases from V and 5 bases from J, the junction contained 20 bases not matched to a gene. Germline CDR1 reads SGHVS; CDR2 reads FQNEAQ. CDR3 DNA: TGTGCCAGCAGCCCAGCTCTCATGGCGGGGGACCTTGGGGAGACCCAGTACTTC. Encoded protein: CASSPALMAGDLGETQYF.

This clonotype was observed many times. The CDR3 is CASSLYSREQYQHF. Here the CDR3 DNA reads TGTGCCAGCAGCTTATACTCTCGGGAGCAGTACCAGCATTTT. This chain uses TRBV7-2 with TRBJ1-5; D uncertain. The germline V and J ends were trimmed by 2 bases and 12 bases, with 17 bases remaining between them. Germline CDR1 reads SGHTA; CDR2 reads FQGNSA. The CDR3 has 14 residues.

The chain combines TRBV27 with TRBJ2-7, with 8 nucleotides matching TRBD1. V was pared by 2 bases and J by 6 bases, with 6 bases of the junction left unmatched. Germline CDR1 is MNHEY and CDR2 is SMNVEV (reference sequence). This CDR3 has 14 amino acids. The DNA of the CDR3 is TGTGCCAGCAGTTTAGGCCAGGGGGCACCCGAGCAGTACTTC. This encodes CASSLGQGAPEQYF.

With regard to this clonotype: The CDR3 end shows no conserved phenylalanine or tryptophan, and so a read error is likely. The chain carries TRBV4-1 and TRBJ2-1; perhaps TRBD1 as D (6 bases). This CDR3 spans 16 amino acids. Trimming left V 1 base short and J 9 bases short, with 19 bases between. Looked up from germline, CDR1 is MGHRA and CDR2 is YSYEKL. CDR3 nucleotides: TGCGCCAGCAGCCAAGGCCGGGACACATACTATAGTGAGCAGTTCTTA. Translation gives CASSQGRDTYYSEQFL.

The chain employs TRBV24-1 and TRBJ2-4, with TRBD1 matching 8 bases. Germline V gene data show CDR1 as KGHDR and CDR2 as SFDVKD. J lost 5 bases, V lost 3 bases, and 8 bases had no gene match. The CDR3 contains 16 residues. The CDR3 here is CATSDASGTGENIQYF. The DNA of the CDR3 is TGTGCCACCAGTGATGCTTCCGGGACAGGTGAAAACATTCAGTACTTC.

This clonotype showed up many times. V usage is TRBV6-5 and J usage is TRBJ2-3; D is uncertain. Germline V gene lookup returns CDR1 MNHEY and CDR2 SVGAGI. The germline V and J ends were trimmed by 2 bases and 4 bases, with 13 bases remaining between them. The CDR3 extends over 15 amino acids. For the CDR3, the DNA is TGTGCCAGCAGTTACGGGTTAGCTGGCCCAGATACGCAGTATTTT. Encoded protein: CASSYGLAGPDTQYF.

This clonotype has only a few counts. The V gene is TRBV5-5, the J gene TRBJ1-5; 8 bases line up with TRBD1. Germline CDR1 reads SGHKS; CDR2 reads YYEKEE (reference sequence). The CDR3 contains 17 residues. Trimming at V came to 1 base and at J to 3 bases, leaving 9 bases not matched to a gene. This chain's CDR3 is CASSLFGQGSANQPQHF. In nucleotides, the CDR3 is TGTGCCAGCAGCTTGTTTGGACAGGGAAGCGCCAATCAGCCCCAGCATTTT.

This clonotype was observed at least ten times. J is TRBJ1-5 and V is TRBV7-2, with TRBD1 matching over 7 bases. This CDR3 has 15 residues. J was trimmed by 0 bases and V by 7 bases; bases with no gene match: 6. CDR1 SGHTA and CDR2 FQGNSA come from the germline V gene. The chain's CDR3 is CASTKQGYSNQPQHF. The CDR3 DNA sequence: TGTGCCAGCACCAAACAGGGGTATAGCAATCAGCCCCAGCATTTT. The full variable domain, rest sourced from reference TRBV7-2 and TRBJ1-5, is GAGVSQSPSNKVTEKGKDVELRCDPISGHTALYWYRQSLGQGLEFLIYFQGNSAPDKSGLPSDRFSAERTGGSVSTLTIQRTQQEDSAVYLCASTKQGYSNQPQHFGDGTRLSIL.

The gene calls are TRBV12-3 or TRBV12-4 and TRBJ2-7; unclear D gene. V was trimmed by 2 bases and J by 5 bases, leaving 10 bases between them. The CDR3 loop spans 13 amino acids. The DNA for the CDR3 is TGTGCCAGCAGTTTACGCGGCCCTGACGAGCAGTACTTC. It translates to CASSLRGPDEQYF.

This sequence joins TRBV2 and TRBJ2-7, with 7 bases identical to TRBD1. J lost 0 bases, V lost 11 bases, and 7 bases had no gene match. This CDR3 has 13 residues. CDR1 and CDR2 (germline): SNHLY, FYNNEI. CDR3 DNA sequence: TGTGCCTCAGAGAGGGGGCCCTCCTACGAGCAGTACTTC. It is translated as CASERGPSYEQYF.

V is TRBV6-5 and J is TRBJ2-5; 12 bases are shared with TRBD2. Germline V CDR1 and CDR2: MNHEY, SVGAGI. The junction had 9 bases not matched to a gene; V was cut back by 5 bases and J by 5 bases. The CDR3 is made up of 16 amino acids. CDR3 sequence reads: CASSPPSGGDLETQYF. The CDR3 DNA is TGTGCCAGCAGTCCGCCTAGCGGGGGGGACTTGGAGACCCAGTACTTC.

The V and J genes are TRBV19 and TRBJ2-7; possibly TRBD1 or TRBD2 for D (5 bases each). CDR1 LNHDA and CDR2 SQIVND come from the germline V gene (reference sequence). Trimming stripped 5 bases from V and 0 bases from J, with 11 bases between. The CDR3 covers 14 residues. DNA for the CDR3: TGTGCCAGTAGTTACGGGGACCTCTCCTACGAGCAGTACTTC. Its protein is CASSYGDLSYEQYF.

The chain is built from TRBV6-5 and TRBJ1-5, with a tentative D call TRBD1 (6 bases). The CDR3 has 13 amino acids. Germline-derived CDR1 and CDR2 are MNHEY and SVGAGI. Trimming took off 3 bases at V and 5 bases at J, with 8 bases between the two ends. CDR3 amino acids: CASSYTGYQPQHF. The CDR3 DNA is TGTGCCAGCAGTTATACAGGGTATCAGCCCCAGCATTTT.

This sequence joins TRBV5-1 and TRBJ2-6; no clear D. Between the trimmed V and J ends, which lost 4 bases and 1 base, there was a span of 12 bases. The CDR3 consists of 16 residues. Germline V CDR1 and CDR2: SGHRS, YFSETQ. CDR3 loop: CASSVRVGSGANVLTF. Here the CDR3 DNA reads TGCGCCAGCAGCGTCCGGGTCGGGTCTGGGGCCAACGTCCTGACTTTC.

This clonotype was recorded a few times. The rearrangement uses TRBV5-4 and TRBJ2-2; perhaps TRBD2 as D (5 bases). This CDR3 has 16 residues. Trimming left V 4 bases short and J 5 bases short, with 18 bases between. Germline V gene sequence: CDR1 SGHNT, CDR2 YYREEE (reference sequence). The CDR3 DNA is TGTGCCAGCAGCCCCCCCGGGCTAGCTAGGACCGGGGAGCTGTTTTTT. Amino acids: CASSPPGLARTGELFF. The full variable domain, its missing parts supplied by reference TRBV5-4 and TRBJ2-2, is ETGVTQSPTHLIKTRGQQVTLRCSSQSGHNTVSWYQQALGQGPQFIFQYYREEENGRGNFPPRFSGLQFPNYSSELNVNALELDDSALYLCASSPPGLARTGELFFGEGSRLTVL.

This clonotype came up a few times. The V and J genes are TRBV20-1 and TRBJ1-5; D might be TRBD1 (5 bases). CDR1 DFQATT and CDR2 SNEGSKA come from the germline V gene (reference sequence). The CDR3 is 15 amino acids. Trimming took off 6 bases at V and 0 bases at J, with 15 bases between the two ends. The CDR3 loop is CSAGRDPDSNQPQHF. The DNA for the CDR3 is TGCAGTGCCGGTCGGGACCCCGATAGCAATCAGCCCCAGCATTTT.

V gene TRBV2 combines with J gene TRBJ2-7; D not resolved. Trimming stripped 11 bases from V and 3 bases from J, with 8 bases between. Germline V CDR1 and CDR2: SNHLY, FYNNEI. The CDR3 has 10 residues. The CDR3, as DNA: TGTGCCTGTTCGGGCTACGAGCAGTACTTC. Translated: CACSGYEQYF.

The chain recombines TRBV6-6 with TRBJ1-3; TRBD1 agrees at 7 bases. The CDR3 consists of 18 residues. Looked up from germline, CDR1 is MNHNY and CDR2 is SVGAGI (reference sequence). V lost 4 bases and J lost 3; bases outside the gene matches: 15. The CDR3 DNA is TGTGCCAGCAGTTCATTTCCCTATACAGGGGTCGATGGAAACACCATATATTTT. Translation: CASSSFPYTGVDGNTIYF.